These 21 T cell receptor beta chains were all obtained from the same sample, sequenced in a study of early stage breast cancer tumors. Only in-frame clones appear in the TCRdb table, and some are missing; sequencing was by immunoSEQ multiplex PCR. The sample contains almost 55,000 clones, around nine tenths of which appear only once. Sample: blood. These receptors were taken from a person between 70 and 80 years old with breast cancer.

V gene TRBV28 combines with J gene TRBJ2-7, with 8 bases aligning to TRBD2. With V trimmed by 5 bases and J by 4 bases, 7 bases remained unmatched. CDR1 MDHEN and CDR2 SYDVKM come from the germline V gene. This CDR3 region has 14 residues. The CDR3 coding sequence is TGTGCCAGCAGTCCACTAGCGGAGGGGTACGAGCAGTACTTC. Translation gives CASSPLAEGYEQYF.

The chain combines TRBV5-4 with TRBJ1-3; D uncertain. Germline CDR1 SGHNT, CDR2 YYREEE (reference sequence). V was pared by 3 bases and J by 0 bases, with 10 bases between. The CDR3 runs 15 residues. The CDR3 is CASSSAGYSGNTIYF. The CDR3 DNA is TGTGCCAGCAGCTCCGCAGGATACTCTGGAAACACCATATATTTT.

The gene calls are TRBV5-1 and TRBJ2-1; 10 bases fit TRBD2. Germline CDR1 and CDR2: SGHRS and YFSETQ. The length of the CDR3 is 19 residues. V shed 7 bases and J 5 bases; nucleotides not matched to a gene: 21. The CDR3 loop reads CASHFGGIAGTSVHNEQFF. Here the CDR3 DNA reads TGCGCCAGCCATTTTGGCGGGATAGCCGGGACTAGCGTACACAATGAGCAGTTCTTC. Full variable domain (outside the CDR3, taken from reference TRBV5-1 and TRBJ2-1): KAGVTQTPRYLIKTRGQQVTLSCSPISGHRSVSWYQQTPGQGLQFLFEYFSETQRNKGNFPGRFSGRQFSNSRSEMNVSTLELGDSALYLCASHFGGIAGTSVHNEQFFGPGTRLTVL.

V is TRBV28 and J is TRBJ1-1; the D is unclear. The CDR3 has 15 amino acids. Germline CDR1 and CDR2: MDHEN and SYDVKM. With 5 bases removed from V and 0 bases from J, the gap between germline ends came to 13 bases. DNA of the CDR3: TGTGCCAGCAGTGGTTACGTACAGATGAACACTGAAGCTTTCTTT. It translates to CASSGYVQMNTEAFF.

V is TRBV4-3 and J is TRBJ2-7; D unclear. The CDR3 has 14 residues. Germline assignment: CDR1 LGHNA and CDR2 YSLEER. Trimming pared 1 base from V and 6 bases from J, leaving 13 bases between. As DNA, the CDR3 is TGCGCCAGCAGCCAAGTTCTCGTGGCAGGCGAGCAGTACTTC. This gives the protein CASSQVLVAGEQYF.

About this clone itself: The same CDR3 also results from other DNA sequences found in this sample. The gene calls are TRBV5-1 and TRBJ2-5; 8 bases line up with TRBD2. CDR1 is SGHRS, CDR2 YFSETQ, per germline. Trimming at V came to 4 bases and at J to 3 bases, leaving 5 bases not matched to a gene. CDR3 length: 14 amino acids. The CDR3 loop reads CASSLGSGKETQYF. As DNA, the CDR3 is TGCGCCAGCAGCCTGGGTAGCGGGAAAGAGACCCAGTACTTC.

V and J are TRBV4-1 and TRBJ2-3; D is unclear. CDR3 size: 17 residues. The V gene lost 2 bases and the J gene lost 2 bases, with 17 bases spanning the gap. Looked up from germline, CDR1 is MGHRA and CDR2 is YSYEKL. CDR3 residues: CASSQFPTAEITDTQYF. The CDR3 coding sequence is TGCGCCAGCAGCCAATTCCCGACTGCCGAAATCACAGATACGCAGTATTTT.

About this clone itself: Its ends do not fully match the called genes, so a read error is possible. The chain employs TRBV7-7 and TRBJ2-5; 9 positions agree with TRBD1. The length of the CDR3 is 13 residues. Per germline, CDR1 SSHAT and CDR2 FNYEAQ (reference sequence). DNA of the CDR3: TGTGCTAGCAGCGACAGGGGGTTGGAGACCCAGTACTTC. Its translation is CASSDRGLETQYF.

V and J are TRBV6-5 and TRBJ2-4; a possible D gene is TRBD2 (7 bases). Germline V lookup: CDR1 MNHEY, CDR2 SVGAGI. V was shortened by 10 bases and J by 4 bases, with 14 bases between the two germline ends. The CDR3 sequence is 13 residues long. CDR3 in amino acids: CATKGGAKNIQYF. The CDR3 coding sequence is TGTGCCACAAAGGGGGGGGCAAAAAACATTCAGTACTTC.

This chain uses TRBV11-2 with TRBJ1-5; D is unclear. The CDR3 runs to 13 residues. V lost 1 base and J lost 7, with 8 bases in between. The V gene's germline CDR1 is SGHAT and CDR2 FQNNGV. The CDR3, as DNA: TGTGCCAGCAGCTTAGTAATTTCCCAGCCCCAGCATTTT. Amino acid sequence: CASSLVISQPQHF.

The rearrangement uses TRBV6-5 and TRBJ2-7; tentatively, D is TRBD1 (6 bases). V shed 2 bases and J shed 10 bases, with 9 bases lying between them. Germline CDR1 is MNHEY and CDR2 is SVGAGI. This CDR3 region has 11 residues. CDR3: CASSYEGVQYF. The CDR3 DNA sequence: TGTGCCAGCAGTTACGAGGGGGTACAGTACTTC.

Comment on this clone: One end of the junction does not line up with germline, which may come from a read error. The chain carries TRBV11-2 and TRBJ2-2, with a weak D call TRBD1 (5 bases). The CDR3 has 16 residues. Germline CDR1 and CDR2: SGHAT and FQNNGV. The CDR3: CASSLVGRANSGELFF. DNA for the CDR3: TGTGCCAGCAGCTTAGTGGGCAGGGCGAACTCCGGGGAGCTGTTTTTT.

CDR3 residues: CASSLGGTGHGSPLHF. The DNA of the CDR3 is TGCGCCAGCAGCTTGGGCGGGACAGGACACGGATCACCCCTCCACTTT. The chain carries TRBV5-1 and TRBJ1-6, with 8 bases lining up with TRBD1. Germline CDR1 reads SGHRS; CDR2 reads YFSETQ. The CDR3 has 16 amino acids. V shed 0 bases and J 10 bases; nucleotides not matched to a gene: 9.

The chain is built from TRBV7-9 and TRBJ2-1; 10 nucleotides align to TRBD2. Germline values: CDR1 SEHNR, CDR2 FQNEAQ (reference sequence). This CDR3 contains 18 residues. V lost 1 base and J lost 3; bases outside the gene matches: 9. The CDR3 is CASSLGRSSGSSYNEQFF. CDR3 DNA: TGTGCCAGCAGCTTAGGTAGGTCTAGCGGGAGCAGCTACAATGAGCAGTTCTTC.

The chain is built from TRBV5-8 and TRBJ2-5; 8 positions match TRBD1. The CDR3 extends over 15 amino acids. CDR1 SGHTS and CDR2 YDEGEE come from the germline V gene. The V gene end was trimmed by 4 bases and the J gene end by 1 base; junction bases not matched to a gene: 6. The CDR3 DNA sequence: TGTGCCAGCAGCATCGGACAGGGACTCCAAGAGACCCAGTACTTC. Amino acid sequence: CASSIGQGLQETQYF.

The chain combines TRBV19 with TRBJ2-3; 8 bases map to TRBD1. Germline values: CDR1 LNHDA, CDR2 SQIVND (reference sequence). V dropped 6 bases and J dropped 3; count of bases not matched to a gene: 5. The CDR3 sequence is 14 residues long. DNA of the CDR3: TGTGCCAGTAGATACAGGGGGTGGACAGATACGCAGTATTTT. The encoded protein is CASRYRGWTDTQYF.

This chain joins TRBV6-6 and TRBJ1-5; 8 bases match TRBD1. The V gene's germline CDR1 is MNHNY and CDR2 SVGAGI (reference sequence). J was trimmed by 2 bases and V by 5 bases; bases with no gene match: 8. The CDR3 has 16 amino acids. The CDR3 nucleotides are TGTGCCAGCAGTGCCGGGGACAGGAGACGCAATCAGCCCCAGCATTTT. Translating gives CASSAGDRRRNQPQHF.

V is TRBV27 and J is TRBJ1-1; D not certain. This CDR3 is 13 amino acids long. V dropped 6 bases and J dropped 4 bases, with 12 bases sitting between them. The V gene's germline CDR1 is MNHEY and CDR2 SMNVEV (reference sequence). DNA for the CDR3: TGTGCCAGCAGCATGAGATCGGGCACTGAAGCTTTCTTT. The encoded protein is CASSMRSGTEAFF.

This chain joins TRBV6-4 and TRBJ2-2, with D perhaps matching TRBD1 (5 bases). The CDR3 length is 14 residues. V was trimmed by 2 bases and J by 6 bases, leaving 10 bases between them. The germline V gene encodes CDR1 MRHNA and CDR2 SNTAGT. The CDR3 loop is CASSDGDSPGELFF. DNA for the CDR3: TGTGCCAGCAGTGACGGTGACAGCCCCGGGGAGCTGTTTTTT.

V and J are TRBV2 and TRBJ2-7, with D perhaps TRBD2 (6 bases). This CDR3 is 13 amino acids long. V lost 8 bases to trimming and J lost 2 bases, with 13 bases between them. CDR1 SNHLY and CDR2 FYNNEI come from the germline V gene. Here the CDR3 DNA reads TGTGCCAGCTGGGGGGTGACCCCCTACGAGCAGTACTTC. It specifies CASWGVTPYEQYF.

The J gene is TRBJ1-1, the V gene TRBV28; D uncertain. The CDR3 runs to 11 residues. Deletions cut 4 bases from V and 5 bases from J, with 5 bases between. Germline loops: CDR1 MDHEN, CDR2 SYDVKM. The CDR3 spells CASSYITEAFF. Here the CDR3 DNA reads TGTGCCAGCAGTTATATTACTGAAGCTTTCTTT. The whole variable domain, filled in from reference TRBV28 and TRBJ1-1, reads DVKVTQSSRYLVKRTGEKVFLECVQDMDHENMFWYRQDPGLGLRLIYFSYDVKMKEKGDIPEGYSVSREKKERFSLILESASTNQTSMYLCASSYITEAFFGQGTRLTVV.